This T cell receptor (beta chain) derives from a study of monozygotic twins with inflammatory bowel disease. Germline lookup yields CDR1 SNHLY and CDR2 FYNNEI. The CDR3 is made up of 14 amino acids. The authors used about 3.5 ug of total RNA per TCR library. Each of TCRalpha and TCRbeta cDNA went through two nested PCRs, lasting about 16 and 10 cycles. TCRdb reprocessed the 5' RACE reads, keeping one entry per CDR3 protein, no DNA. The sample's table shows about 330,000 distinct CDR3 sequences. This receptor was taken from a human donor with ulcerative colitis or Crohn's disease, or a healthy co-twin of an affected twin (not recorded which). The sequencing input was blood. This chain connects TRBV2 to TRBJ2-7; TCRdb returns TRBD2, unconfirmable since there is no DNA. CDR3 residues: CASSEHGGVYEQYF.